Described below is a single T cell receptor beta chain sequence and its context. Participants were aged roughly 18 to 100 years from about two dozen US areas. Germline CDR1 is SGHTA and CDR2 is FQGNSA. V was shortened by 1 base and J by 10 bases, with 17 bases between the two germline ends. The CDR3 totals 14 residues. These data belong to a study of blood T cell repertoires in COVID-19. Study details: Donors in Cohort 3 who had recovered were those with two negative PCRs, healthcare professional clearance, or resolution of their symptoms. The cDNA or gDNA used as material had been derived from T cells, B-cell-depleted T cells, or PBMCs.

Authors' methods: Estimation of nucleated cell counts was performed using reference gene primer amplification. TCRdb's table, derived via immunoSEQ multiplex PCR, lists solely in-frame clones and lacks some. V, J and clone size are those of that table, while D and trimming were read from the DNA. Seen here are some 220,000 clones, roughly 90% observed once, and the top ten hold 3% to 3.5%. Material: PBMCs or T cells enriched from blood (not recorded which). This chain links TRBV7-2 with TRBJ2-7, with a possible D match to TRBD1 (6 bases). The sequence derives from a woman aged 45-60 years in a cohort exposed to, infected with or recovered from COVID-19 (not recorded which). The CDR3 sequence is CASSLGRTDASQYF. The CDR3 DNA follows: TGTGCCAGCAGCTTAGGCCGGACAGATGCATCACAGTACTTC.